This TCR beta chain was retrieved from a study of cytomegalovirus exposure and HLA in healthy donors. The table came from immunoSEQ multiplex PCR; TCRdb's copy has only in-frame clones and leaves some out. Among about 240,000 clones, about 90% were seen once, and the ten largest hold 1.2%. The ends were cut back, 2 bases at V and 5 bases at J, with 16 bases in the middle. Germline assignment: CDR1 SNHLY and CDR2 FYNNEI. This CDR3 region has 15 residues. The sequence was collected from a woman in her 30s in good health and CMV-seropositive. V usage is TRBV2 and J usage is TRBJ2-7; D possibly corresponds to TRBD2 (5 bases). The source material was PBMCs. The CDR3 DNA is TGTGCCAGCAGTGAACGTCGGGGAATAATACACGAGCAGTACTTC. Translating it yields CASSERRGIIHEQYF.